The clone carrying this T cell receptor (beta chain) was counted only a few times. CDR1 and CDR2 (germline): SGHAT, FQNNGV. The CDR3 covers 16 residues. V lost 5 bases and J lost 2, with 19 bases in between. Cells stained for CD3, CD4, CD8, CD45RA, CD27 and viability were sorted into four CD45RA/CD27 subsets. The data belong to a study of naive and memory T cell subsets. Both TRBC1 and TRBC2 were covered by a beta constant-region primer of two equimolar oligonucleotides. A 12-nucleotide UMI and the SP2 primer were added to the cDNA 3' end by oligonucleotide ligation. Ligated cDNA was amplified by four rounds of PCR with nested alpha and beta constant-region primers and SP2. One entry per CDR3 protein, called by TCRdb with MiXCR from the UMI-ligation and nested PCR reads. The table lists under 40,000 distinct CDR3 sequences, about 14% of them singletons.

This TCR was sampled from a human donor in good health. This chain joins TRBV11-2 and TRBJ2-7; D might be TRBD2 (6 bases). The specimen was effector memory CD4+ T cells from blood. Documented subset: effector memory, CD45RA- CD27-. The DNA for the CDR3 is TGTGCCAGCAGCCCCCTCGGTGGTAGCGGAGCCTACGAGCAGTACTTC. Residues: CASSPLGGSGAYEQYF. The variable domain in full, completed from reference TRBV11-2 and TRBJ2-7, reads EAGVAQSPRYKIIEKRQSVAFWCNPISGHATLYWYQQILGQGPKLLIQFQNNGVVDDSQLPKDRFSAERLKGVDSTLKIQPAKLEDSAVYLCASSPLGGSGAYEQYFGPGTRLTVT.